A selection of T cell receptor beta chains follows, all from one sample in a study of technical replicates of blood from several donors. Data came from immunoSEQ multiplex PCR; TCRdb stores just in-frame clones and leaves some out. The table includes more than 75,000 clones, around 93% detected once. The material sequenced was T cells isolated from PBMCs. Receptors were obtained from a human donor in good health. The CDR3 runs from the conserved cysteine through the conserved F or W. The order of the fields is V gene, J gene, CDR3 protein.

v_call: TRBV30
j_call: TRBJ1-2
cdr3_aa: CAWSDFDRGGYTF

v_call: TRBV6-1
j_call: TRBJ2-7
cdr3_aa: CASGGAASPYEQYF

v_call: TRBV6-1
j_call: TRBJ1-5
cdr3_aa: CASSEGERFGTGRRQPQHF

v_call: TRBV27
j_call: TRBJ1-2
cdr3_aa: CASSLGTGPLYGYTF

v_call: TRBV19
j_call: TRBJ2-5
cdr3_aa: CASKVAGLAQETQYF

v_call: TRBV6-4
j_call: TRBJ2-2
cdr3_aa: CASRALAGGPVNTGELFF

v_call: TRBV19
j_call: TRBJ1-1
cdr3_aa: CASMIGADAFF

v_call: TRBV7-9
j_call: TRBJ2-7
cdr3_aa: CASSYGTSGLYEQYF

v_call: TRBV2
j_call: TRBJ2-1
cdr3_aa: CASRGLAGVYEQFF

v_call: TRBV4-1
j_call: TRBJ1-6
cdr3_aa: CASSPRRQGKGSPLHF

v_call: TRBV5-6
j_call: TRBJ2-5
cdr3_aa: CASSLGLGGETQYF

v_call: TRBV7-9
j_call: TRBJ1-6
cdr3_aa: CASSLVSSPLHF

v_call: TRBV6-5
j_call: TRBJ2-1
cdr3_aa: CASSLAESSYNEQFF

v_call: TRBV4-1
j_call: TRBJ2-5
cdr3_aa: CASSLIAGGRETQYF

v_call: TRBV6-1
j_call: TRBJ1-3
cdr3_aa: CASSGWAGSGNTIYF

v_call: TRBV21-1
j_call: TRBJ1-2
cdr3_aa: CAGTFPPINYGYTF

v_call: TRBV7-8
j_call: TRBJ2-7
cdr3_aa: CASSLAAAGAPYEQYF

v_call: TRBV5-1
j_call: TRBJ2-3
cdr3_aa: CASSLQGSLGNTDTQYF

v_call: TRBV19
j_call: TRBJ2-1
cdr3_aa: CASSIGLAGGHNEQFF

v_call: TRBV5-1
j_call: TRBJ2-1
cdr3_aa: CASSHGQRSYNEQFF

v_call: TRBV5-1
j_call: TRBJ2-7
cdr3_aa: CASSRYRGSSYEQYF

v_call: TRBV5-1
j_call: TRBJ1-4
cdr3_aa: CASCRDSQNEKLFF

v_call: TRBV2
j_call: TRBJ1-1
cdr3_aa: CASSPRLNTEAFF

v_call: TRBV2
j_call: TRBJ2-7
cdr3_aa: CASSVNYEQYF

v_call: TRBV4-1
j_call: TRBJ1-1
cdr3_aa: CASSQEAGLIMNTEAFF

v_call: TRBV21-1
j_call: TRBJ1-1
cdr3_aa: CASSGQGGLPRGAFF

v_call: TRBV4-1
j_call: TRBJ2-1
cdr3_aa: CASSQDFSGGNNEQFF

v_call: TRBV5-4
j_call: TRBJ2-2
cdr3_aa: CASSLAEIGGRTGELFF

v_call: TRBV27
j_call: TRBJ1-2
cdr3_aa: CASSLSTGNGYTF

v_call: TRBV2
j_call: TRBJ1-2
cdr3_aa: CASSDEGLPAYTF

v_call: TRBV9
j_call: TRBJ2-5
cdr3_aa: CASSVAGLAAGQETQYF

v_call: TRBV5-1
j_call: TRBJ1-1
cdr3_aa: CASSTRENTEAFF

v_call: TRBV4-1
j_call: TRBJ1-2
cdr3_aa: CASSQGSGGGYTF

v_call: TRBV7-9
j_call: TRBJ1-2
cdr3_aa: CASSFGQSPGYYGYTF

v_call: TRBV6-1
j_call: TRBJ1-1
cdr3_aa: CASRGQGRTEAFF

v_call: TRBV5-1
j_call: TRBJ2-3
cdr3_aa: CASGDSRADTQYF

v_call: TRBV19
j_call: TRBJ2-5
cdr3_aa: CASSMTRDTSSSQYF

v_call: TRBV11-2
j_call: TRBJ2-3
cdr3_aa: CASSLGSGPRTDTQYF

v_call: TRBV2
j_call: TRBJ2-5
cdr3_aa: CASLPGQQETQYF

v_call: TRBV27
j_call: TRBJ2-3
cdr3_aa: CASSFAYTQYF

v_call: TRBV4-1
j_call: TRBJ2-1
cdr3_aa: CASSQEGAGLPEQFF

v_call: TRBV2
j_call: TRBJ2-7
cdr3_aa: CASSQLTDSSYEQYF

v_call: TRBV6-5
j_call: TRBJ2-1
cdr3_aa: CASTPLAGLPAGQFF

v_call: TRBV7-6
j_call: TRBJ2-7
cdr3_aa: CASSSGQGEYEQYF

v_call: TRBV5-1
j_call: TRBJ1-1
cdr3_aa: CASSGQGWTEAFF

v_call: TRBV28
j_call: TRBJ1-5
cdr3_aa: CASNTGQGNQPQHF

v_call: TRBV9
j_call: TRBJ2-5
cdr3_aa: CASSVGTGEETQYF

v_call: TRBV2
j_call: TRBJ2-5
cdr3_aa: CASSETGTRPRYF

v_call: TRBV9
j_call: TRBJ2-2
cdr3_aa: CASSVGSGGSWGAGELFF

v_call: TRBV19
j_call: TRBJ2-7
cdr3_aa: CASSRGLEISYEQYF

v_call: TRBV14
j_call: TRBJ2-1
cdr3_aa: CASSPRIRTGANNEQFF

v_call: TRBV9
j_call: TRBJ2-3
cdr3_aa: CASSVGAGANTDTQYF

v_call: TRBV13
j_call: TRBJ2-7
cdr3_aa: CASSLSGEQYF

v_call: TRBV7-7
j_call: TRBJ2-2
cdr3_aa: CASRASGSFGELFF

v_call: TRBV5-1
j_call: TRBJ1-6
cdr3_aa: CASSLRLGTGGDWALSPLHF

v_call: TRBV5-1
j_call: TRBJ2-7
cdr3_aa: CASSPTSGVYEQYF

v_call: TRBV11-2
j_call: TRBJ2-3
cdr3_aa: CASSSPLGGDRTDTQYF